This TCR beta chain is from a study of cytomegalovirus exposure and HLA in healthy donors. Notes on the study in general: The authors confirmed in vitro that a few CMV-associated chains were specific for CMV antigens. Analysis was carried out at a later point, and it linked a missense DCLRE1C variant to TCR beta V- and J-gene trimming. For most subjects, TCR beta sequences were reported to predict HLA-A and HLA-B alleles with accuracy.

In regard to this clone: The antigen remains undetermined.

The PCR had 60 Vbeta and 13 Jbeta primers. Assay: immunoSEQ multiplex PCR; the TCRdb copy retains only in-frame clones and omits some. The table lists 150,000 to 160,000 clones, around 79% of them singletons. Trimming stripped 1 base from V and 3 bases from J, with 12 bases between. The CDR3 runs 15 residues. Germline CDR1 and CDR2: SGHVS and FQNEAQ. The source is a man aged 18 to 30 in good health and CMV-seronegative. The sequenced material came from PBMCs. The chain employs TRBV7-8 and TRBJ1-1; tentatively, D is TRBD1 (5 bases). The CDR3 sequence: CASSLVGVGDTEAFF. CDR3 DNA sequence: TGTGCCAGCAGCTTAGTAGGCGTAGGGGACACTGAAGCTTTCTTT.